The rows below give T cell receptor beta chains drawn from one sample of a study of T cells in Graves' hyperthyroidism and ophthalmopathy. TCRdb independently ran MiXCR on the multiplex PCR reads; one entry per CDR3 protein. The data show more than 550,000 distinct CDR3 sequences, 15% to 20% seen once. Sequencing was done on a sample of blood. Receptors were obtained from a man aged 50 to 59 with Graves' hyperthyroidism. The CDR3 runs from the conserved cysteine through the conserved F or W. Each record gives: J gene, D gene, V gene, CDR3 length, clone size, CDR3 protein, CDR3 DNA. D genes are given only for firm matches. For some rows the clone size is stated as once, few or many, or as a class when expanded; others skip it.

TRBJ1-3,TRBD1,TRBV30,13,many,CAWEGTARNTIYF,TGTGCCTGGGAGGGGACAGCAAGGAACACCATATATTTT
TRBJ2-7,-,TRBV28,14,many,CASSPRQEAYEQYF,TGTGCCAGCAGTCCTAGACAGGAGGCCTACGAGCAGTACTTC
TRBJ2-3,-,TRBV7-2,18,few,CASSLVGGGGRSTDTQYF,TGTGCCAGCAGCTTAGTAGGCGGCGGGGGCAGGAGCACAGATACGCAGTATTTT
TRBJ2-7,-,TRBV20-1,14,-,CSARPLRPAYEQYF,TGCAGTGCTAGGCCTCTGAGGCCGGCCTACGAGCAGTACTTC
TRBJ2-1,TRBD2,TRBV24-1,17,many,CATSEVTSGSSYNEQFF,TGTGCCACCAGTGAGGTGACTAGCGGGAGCTCCTACAATGAGCAGTTCTTC
TRBJ2-7,TRBD2,TRBV30,17,few,CAWSLLLAGGPIYEQYF,TGTGCCTGGAGCCTCCTGCTAGCGGGAGGGCCAATTTACGAGCAGTACTTC
TRBJ2-7,-,TRBV9,15,-,CASSTPGTGPTKQYF,TGTGCCAGCAGCACCCCCGGGACGGGACCTACGAAGCAGTACTTC
TRBJ2-7,-,TRBV28,12,few,CASSSGTLGQYF,TGTGCCAGCAGTTCCGGGACACTCGGGCAGTACTTC
TRBJ1-2,-,TRBV30,11,few,CAWTGGFGYTF,TGTGCCTGGACGGGGGGTTTCGGCTACACCTTC
TRBJ1-6,-,TRBV4-1,17,few,CASSQGPRQAFNSPLHF,TGCGCCAGCAGCCAAGGACCCAGACAGGCTTTTAATTCACCCCTCCACTTT
TRBJ2-5,-,TRBV10-3,14,-,CAISESQGRETQYF,TGTGCCATCAGTGAGTCTCAGGGGCGCGAGACCCAGTACTTC
TRBJ2-3,-,TRBV7-3,14,many,CASSLPSGADTQYF,TGTGCCAGCAGCTTACCCAGCGGAGCAGATACGCAGTATTTT
TRBJ1-6,-,TRBV11-2,14,once,CASSGQLLNSPLHF,TGTGCCAGCAGTGGACAGTTACTTAATTCACCCCTCCACTTT
TRBJ2-1,TRBD2,TRBV28,17,-,CASTPTSGRASYNEQFF,TGTGCCAGCACCCCGACTAGCGGGAGGGCCTCCTACAATGAGCAGTTCTTC
TRBJ2-7,-,TRBV12-3/TRBV12-4,17,many,CASSFEGRGQVSYEQYF,TGTGCCAGCAGTTTTGAAGGAAGGGGACAAGTGTCCTACGAGCAGTACTTC
TRBJ2-3,TRBD2,TRBV3-1,16,-,CASSVGLAGAPDTQYF,TGTGCCAGCAGCGTGGGACTAGCGGGAGCTCCAGATACGCAGTATTTT
TRBJ1-1,-,TRBV4-3,12,-,CASGWGYTEAFF,TGCGCCAGCGGATGGGGGTACACTGAAGCTTTCTTT
TRBJ2-1,-,TRBV5-1,15,-,CASSLGWSGYNEQFF,TGCGCCAGCAGCTTGGGTTGGAGCGGTTACAATGAGCAGTTCTTC
TRBJ1-4,-,TRBV5-1,16,few,CASSPRRLGLDEKLFF,TGCGCCAGCAGCCCAAGGAGGCTTGGATTGGACGAAAAACTGTTTTTT
TRBJ2-5,-,TRBV12-3/TRBV12-4,14,many,CASSTDSGEETQYF,TGTGCCAGCAGTACGGACAGCGGAGAAGAGACCCAGTACTTC
TRBJ1-1,-,TRBV12-3/TRBV12-4,13,many,CASSLWGVTEAFF,TGTGCCAGCAGTTTGTGGGGCGTCACTGAAGCTTTCTTT
TRBJ1-4,-,TRBV2,14,many,CASYDGATNEKLFF,TGTGCCAGTTACGACGGAGCAACTAATGAAAAACTGTTTTTT
TRBJ2-3,TRBD2,TRBV10-3,16,many,CAISESLAGGVDTQYF,TGTGCCATCAGTGAGTCGTTAGCGGGAGGAGTGGATACGCAGTATTTT
TRBJ2-1,TRBD2,TRBV12-3/TRBV12-4,15,many,CASSFPSGSHNEQFF,TGTGCCAGCAGTTTCCCTAGCGGGAGCCATAATGAGCAGTTCTTC
TRBJ2-7,TRBD2,TRBV5-1,13,-,CASTPGLEERQYF,TGCGCCAGCACCCCGGGACTAGAAGAACGGCAGTACTTC
TRBJ2-7,-,TRBV29-1,14,-,CSVKGGTLYYEQYF,TGCAGCGTTAAGGGCGGCACACTTTACTACGAGCAGTACTTC
TRBJ2-5,TRBD1,TRBV28,17,many,CASSSRATGGGKGTQYF,TGTGCCAGCAGCTCCCGGGCCACAGGGGGCGGGAAGGGGACCCAGTACTTC
TRBJ2-7,TRBD1,TRBV19,13,few,CASSNRGPYEQYF,TGTGCCAGTAGTAACAGGGGTCCCTACGAGCAGTACTTC
TRBJ2-1,TRBD1,TRBV27,16,-,CASSPITGGYYNEQFF,TGTGCCAGCAGTCCGATAACAGGGGGATATTACAATGAGCAGTTCTTC
TRBJ2-1,TRBD2,TRBV11-2,17,many,CASSSVLAGEEYNEQFF,TGTGCCAGCAGCTCGGTACTAGCGGGAGAAGAGTACAATGAGCAGTTCTTC
TRBJ1-1,TRBD1,TRBV10-3,12,many,CAIWTGGSEAFF,TGTGCCATCTGGACAGGGGGCTCTGAAGCTTTCTTT
TRBJ2-5,-,TRBV10-1,14,few,CASSGTEIQETQYF,TGCGCCAGCAGTGGGACAGAGATCCAAGAGACCCAGTACTTC
TRBJ2-1,-,TRBV30,15,few,CAWSPRDSPYNEQFF,TGTGCCTGGAGTCCCCGGGATTCCCCGTACAATGAGCAGTTCTTC
TRBJ2-5,TRBD1,TRBV28,17,-,CASSLASLDRGMETQYF,TGTGCCAGCAGTTTGGCGAGTTTGGACAGGGGTATGGAGACCCAGTACTTC
TRBJ2-7,TRBD1,TRBV28,16,-,CASSSVKGGDSYEQYF,TGTGCCAGCAGTTCGGTGAAAGGGGGCGATTCCTACGAGCAGTACTTC
TRBJ2-7,-,TRBV6-5,16,few,CASSYGGGEVYYEQYF,TGTGCCAGCAGTTACGGCGGCGGGGAGGTGTACTACGAGCAGTACTTC
TRBJ2-7,-,TRBV7-2,14,-,CASTPFSGTYEQYF,TGTGCCAGCACCCCCTTTAGCGGAACCTACGAGCAGTACTTC
TRBJ1-2,TRBD1,TRBV18,14,many,CASSPGTANYGYTF,TGTGCCAGCAGCCCGGGGACAGCTAACTATGGCTACACCTTC
TRBJ1-1,-,TRBV5-1,14,many,CASSWGGINTEAFF,TGCGCCAGCAGCTGGGGGGGGATCAACACTGAAGCTTTCTTT
TRBJ2-7,-,TRBV28,18,many,CASSPNTNVGIYSYEQYF,TGTGCCAGCAGCCCTAATACAAACGTAGGGATATACTCCTACGAGCAGTACTTC
TRBJ1-4,-,TRBV7-2,16,-,CASSLLGGGADEKLFF,TGTGCCAGCAGTCTCCTGGGCGGGGGAGCTGATGAAAAACTGTTTTTT